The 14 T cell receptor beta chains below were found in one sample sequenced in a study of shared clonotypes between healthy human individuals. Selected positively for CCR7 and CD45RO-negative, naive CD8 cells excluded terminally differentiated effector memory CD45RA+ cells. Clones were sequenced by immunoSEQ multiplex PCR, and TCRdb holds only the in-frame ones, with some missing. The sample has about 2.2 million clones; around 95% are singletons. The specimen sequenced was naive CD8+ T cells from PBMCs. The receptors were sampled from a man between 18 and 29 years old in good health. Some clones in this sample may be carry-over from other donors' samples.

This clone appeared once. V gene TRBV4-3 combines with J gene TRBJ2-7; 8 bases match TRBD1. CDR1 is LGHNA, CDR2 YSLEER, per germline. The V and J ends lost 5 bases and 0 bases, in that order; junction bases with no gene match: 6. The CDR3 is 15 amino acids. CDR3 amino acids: CASSRGQDVSYEQYF. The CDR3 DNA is TGCGCCAGCAGCAGGGGACAGGACGTCTCCTACGAGCAGTACTTC.

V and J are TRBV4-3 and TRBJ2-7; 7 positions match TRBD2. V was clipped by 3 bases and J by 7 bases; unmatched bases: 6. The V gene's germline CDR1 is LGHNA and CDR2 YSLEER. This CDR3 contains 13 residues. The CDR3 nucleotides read TGCGCCAGCAGCCATCTGGGGGGGAGTGAGCAGTACTTC. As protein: CASSHLGGSEQYF.

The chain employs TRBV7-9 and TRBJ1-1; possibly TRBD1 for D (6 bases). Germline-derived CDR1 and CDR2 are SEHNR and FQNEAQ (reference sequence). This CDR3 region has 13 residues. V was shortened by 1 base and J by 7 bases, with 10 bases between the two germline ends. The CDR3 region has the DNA TGTGCCAGCAGCTTAGTAGAGGGGGTTGAAGCTTTCTTT. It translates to CASSLVEGVEAFF.

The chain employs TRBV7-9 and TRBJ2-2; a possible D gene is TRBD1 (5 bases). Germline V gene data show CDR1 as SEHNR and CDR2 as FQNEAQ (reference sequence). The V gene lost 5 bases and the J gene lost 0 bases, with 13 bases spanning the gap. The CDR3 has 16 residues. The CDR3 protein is CASSNRQTTNTGELFF. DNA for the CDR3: TGTGCCAGCAGCAATAGACAGACAACGAACACCGGGGAGCTGTTTTTT.

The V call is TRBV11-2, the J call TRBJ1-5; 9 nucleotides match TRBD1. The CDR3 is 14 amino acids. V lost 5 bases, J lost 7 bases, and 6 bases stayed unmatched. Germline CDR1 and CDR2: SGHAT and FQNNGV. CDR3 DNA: TGTGCCAGCAGCGTCGGACAGGGGAGGCAGCCCCAGCATTTT. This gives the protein CASSVGQGRQPQHF.

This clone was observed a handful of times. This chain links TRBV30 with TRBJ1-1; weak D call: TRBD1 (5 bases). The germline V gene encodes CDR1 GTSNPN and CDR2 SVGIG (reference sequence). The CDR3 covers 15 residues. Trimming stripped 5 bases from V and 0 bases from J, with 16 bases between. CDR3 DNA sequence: TGTGCCTGGGTCCCCGACTGGGGCTTGAACACTGAAGCTTTCTTT. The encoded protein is CAWVPDWGLNTEAFF.

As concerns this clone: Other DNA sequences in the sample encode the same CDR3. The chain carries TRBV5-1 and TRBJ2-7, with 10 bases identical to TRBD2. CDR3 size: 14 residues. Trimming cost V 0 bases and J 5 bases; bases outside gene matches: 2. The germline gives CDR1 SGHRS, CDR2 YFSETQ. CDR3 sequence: CASSLGLAGDEQYF. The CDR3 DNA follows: TGCGCCAGCAGCTTGGGGCTAGCGGGAGACGAGCAGTACTTC.

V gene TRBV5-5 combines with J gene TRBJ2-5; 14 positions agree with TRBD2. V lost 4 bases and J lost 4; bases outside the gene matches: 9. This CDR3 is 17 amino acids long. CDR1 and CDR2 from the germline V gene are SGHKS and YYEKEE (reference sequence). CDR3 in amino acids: CASSVGTSGRIGETQYF. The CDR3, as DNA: TGTGCCAGCAGCGTCGGGACTAGCGGGAGAATAGGAGAGACCCAGTACTTC. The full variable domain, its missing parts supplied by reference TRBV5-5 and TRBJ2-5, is DAGVTQSPTHLIKTRGQQVTLRCSPISGHKSVSWYQQVLGQGPQFIFQYYEKEERGRGNFPDRFSARQFPNYSSELNVNALLLGDSALYLCASSVGTSGRIGETQYFGPGTRLLVL.

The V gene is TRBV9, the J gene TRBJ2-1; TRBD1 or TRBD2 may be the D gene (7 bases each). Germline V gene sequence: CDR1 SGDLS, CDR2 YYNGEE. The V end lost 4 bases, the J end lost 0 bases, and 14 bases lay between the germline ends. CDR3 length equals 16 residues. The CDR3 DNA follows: TGTGCCAGCAGCACGAGGGAGGGGGCCTCCTACAATGAGCAGTTCTTC. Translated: CASSTREGASYNEQFF.

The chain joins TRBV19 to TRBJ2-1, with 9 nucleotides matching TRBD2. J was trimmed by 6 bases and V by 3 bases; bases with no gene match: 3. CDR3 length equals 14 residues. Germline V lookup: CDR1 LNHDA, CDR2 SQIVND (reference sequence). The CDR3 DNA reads TGTGCCAGTAGTATTAGCGGGAGAGTCAATGAGCAGTTCTTC. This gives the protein CASSISGRVNEQFF.

This chain's CDR3 is CASSTGTASFYGYTF. CDR3 DNA sequence: TGTGCCAGTTCCACCGGGACAGCTTCCTTCTATGGCTACACCTTC. V gene TRBV19 combines with J gene TRBJ1-2, with TRBD1 matching over 7 bases. CDR3 length equals 15 residues. Losses at the gene ends were 8 bases for V and 4 bases for J; bases not matched to a gene: 13. Germline V CDR1 and CDR2: LNHDA, SQIVND (reference sequence).

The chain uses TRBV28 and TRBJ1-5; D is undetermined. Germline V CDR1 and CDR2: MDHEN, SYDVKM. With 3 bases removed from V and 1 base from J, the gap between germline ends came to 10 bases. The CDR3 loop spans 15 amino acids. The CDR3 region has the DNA TGTGCCAGCAGTTTCTTAGGGCGAAGCAATCAGCCCCAGCATTTT. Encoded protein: CASSFLGRSNQPQHF.

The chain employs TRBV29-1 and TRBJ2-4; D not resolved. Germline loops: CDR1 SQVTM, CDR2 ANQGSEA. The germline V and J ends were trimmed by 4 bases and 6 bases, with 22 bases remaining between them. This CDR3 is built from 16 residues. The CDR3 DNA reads TGCAGCGTTGGAACAATCGTGGGCCGGTGGGGAAACATTCAGTACTTC. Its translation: CSVGTIVGRWGNIQYF. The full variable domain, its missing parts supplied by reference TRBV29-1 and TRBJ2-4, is SAVISQKPSRDICQRGTSLTIQCQVDSQVTMMFWYRQQPGQSLTLIATANQGSEATYESGFVIDKFPISRPNLTFSTLTVSNMSPEDSSIYLCSVGTIVGRWGNIQYFGAGTRLSVL.

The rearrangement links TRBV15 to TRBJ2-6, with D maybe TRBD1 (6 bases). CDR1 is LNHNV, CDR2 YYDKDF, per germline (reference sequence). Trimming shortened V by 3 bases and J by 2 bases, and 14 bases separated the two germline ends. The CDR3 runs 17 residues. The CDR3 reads CATSSPGTPPGANVLTF. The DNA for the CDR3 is TGTGCCACCAGCAGCCCCGGGACACCACCTGGGGCCAACGTCCTGACTTTC.